A single sample gave rise to the 27 T cell receptor beta chains below, sequenced in a study of breast tumors, draining lymph nodes, adjacent tissues. Breast cancer patients provided tissue from their axillary draining lymph nodes. MiXCR was run by TCRdb on the multiplex PCR reads, yielding one entry per CDR3 protein. The table lists about 180,000 distinct CDR3 sequences, roughly a third of them singletons. Source material: axillary lymph node tissue. The receptors derive from a female donor with breast cancer. Some clones in this sample may be carry-over from other donors' samples.

The table lists this clonotype with many counts. This chain joins TRBV19 and TRBJ1-2, with 7 bases that match TRBD1. V lost 1 base to trimming and J lost 6 bases; unmatched junction nucleotides: 8. From germline, CDR1 is LNHDA and CDR2 SQIVND (reference sequence). There are 15 residues in the CDR3. As DNA, the CDR3 is TGTGCCAGTAGTATAGGACAGGGTACAACCGATGGCTACACCTTC. It is translated as CASSIGQGTTDGYTF.

The chain links TRBV11-2 to TRBJ2-2, with 12 bases aligning to TRBD1. From germline, CDR1 is SGHAT and CDR2 FQNNGV. V shed 5 bases, J shed 4 bases, and the junction held 2 bases outside the gene matches. The CDR3 has 15 amino acids. For the CDR3, the DNA is TGTGCCAGCAGCGGGACAGGGGGCGCCACCGGGGAGCTGTTTTTT. Translated: CASSGTGGATGELFF.

This clonotype was found many times. The V call is TRBV19, the J call TRBJ2-2; D possibly corresponds to TRBD2 (5 bases). The CDR3 is made up of 13 amino acids. V lost 3 bases to trimming and J lost 7 bases, with 9 bases between them. Germline assignment: CDR1 LNHDA and CDR2 SQIVND (reference sequence). The CDR3 DNA reads as TGTGCCAGTAGTATCCAACGGGACGGGGAGCTGTTTTTT. This translates into CASSIQRDGELFF.

This clonotype was observed a handful of times. The CDR3 here is CASGTGELAGGDLARFF. CDR3 nucleotide sequence: TGTGCCAGTGGGACAGGGGAACTAGCGGGGGGTGATTTAGCGCGGTTCTTC. The chain combines TRBV27 with TRBJ2-1; TRBD2 matches at 12 bases. This CDR3 is built from 17 residues. Trimming took 9 bases from V and 15 from J; bases not matched to a gene: 24. Germline CDR1 and CDR2: MNHEY and SMNVEV (reference sequence).

This clonotype has a count of ten or more. This chain links TRBV10-2 with TRBJ2-5; D not resolved. V shed 6 bases and J shed 5 bases, with 7 bases lying between them. Per germline, CDR1 WSHSY and CDR2 SAAADI. The CDR3 covers 11 residues. CDR3 protein: CASRGLETQYF. The CDR3 DNA follows: TGCGCCAGCAGGGGGTTGGAGACCCAGTACTTC.

This clonotype was observed at least ten times. The rearrangement links TRBV18 to TRBJ2-7; 11 nucleotides align to TRBD2. V dropped 1 base and J dropped 4; count of bases not matched to a gene: 9. Per the germline V gene, CDR1 is KGHSH and CDR2 is LQKENI. This CDR3 region has 17 residues. Written as DNA, the CDR3 is TGTGCCAGCTCACCACTTAGTTCTAGCGGGGGGAATTACGAGCAGTACTTC. Its protein is CASSPLSSSGGNYEQYF.

Notes on this clonotype: One end of the junction varies from germline; a read error may be responsible. This rearrangement joins TRBV11-1 to TRBJ2-5; D gene unclear. The CDR3 extends over 11 amino acids. The germline gives CDR1 SGHAT, CDR2 FQDESV (reference sequence). As DNA, the CDR3 is TGTGCCACCAGATTGACCGGACGCGAGGACTTC. Its protein product is CATRLTGREDF.

This clonotype appeared a few times. Given a much more abundant clone one base away, this may be a read error. V is TRBV9 and J is TRBJ2-5, with no clear D. From germline, CDR1 is SGDLS and CDR2 YYNGEE. The CDR3 sequence is 14 residues long. This chain's CDR3 is CASSVEQHQETQSF. In DNA, the CDR3 is TGTGCCAGCAGCGTAGAGCAGCACCAAGAGACCCAGTCCTTC.

This clonotype was counted at least ten times. The CDR3 DNA reads TGCAGCGTCGCGGATCAGGGGGGGCACTATGGCTACACCTTC. Encoded protein: CSVADQGGHYGYTF. The J gene is TRBJ1-2, the V gene TRBV29-1; TRBD1 matches 7 bases. V lost 6 bases, J lost 3 bases, and 10 bases stayed unmatched. Germline CDR1 is SQVTM and CDR2 is ANQGSEA. The CDR3 totals 14 residues.

The table lists this clonotype with many counts. This chain links TRBV15 with TRBJ2-7, with TRBD2 matching 11 bases. With V trimmed by 3 bases and J by 3 bases, 7 bases remained unmatched. CDR1 and CDR2 (germline): LNHNV, YYDKDF (reference sequence). This CDR3 is built from 16 residues. CDR3 sequence: CATSRAGTSGIYEQYF. CDR3 nucleotides: TGTGCCACCAGCAGGGCCGGGACTAGCGGAATCTACGAGCAGTACTTC.

The CDR3 protein is CASSSGANYGYTIYF. In nucleotides, the CDR3 is TGTGCCAGCAGCTCCGGAGCTAACTATGGCTACACCATATATTTT. V usage is TRBV7-2 and J usage is TRBJ1-3, with D unclear. The V end lost 4 bases, the J end lost 8 bases, and 18 bases lay between the germline ends. The CDR3 totals 15 residues. Germline V lookup: CDR1 SGHTA, CDR2 FQGNSA.

Concerning this clonotype itself: One base away lies a much larger clone, so this may be a sequencing read error. The genes are TRBV20-1 and TRBJ2-7; tentatively, D is TRBD2 (6 bases). This CDR3 is built from 14 residues. Per germline, CDR1 DFQATT and CDR2 SNEGSKA (reference sequence). CDR3 residues: CSASPGGYSSEQYF. The CDR3 DNA reads as TGCAGTGCTAGCCCTGGAGGGTACTCCTCCGAGCAGTACTTC.

In this sample, this clonotype turned up many times. This chain connects TRBV20-1 to TRBJ2-7, with 8 nucleotides matching TRBD2. CDR1 and CDR2 from the germline V gene are DFQATT and SNEGSKA (reference sequence). Losses at the gene ends were 3 bases for V and 3 bases for J; bases not matched to a gene: 10. The CDR3 covers 15 residues. CDR3 DNA sequence: TGCAGTGCTAGTGACGCGGGAGGCTTCCTCTACGAGCAGTACTTC. Amino acids: CSASDAGGFLYEQYF.

This chain joins TRBV11-1 and TRBJ1-2, with D possibly being TRBD1 (6 bases). Trimming removed 5 bases at V and 8 bases at J, with 21 bases between. Germline V gene data show CDR1 as SGHAT and CDR2 as FQDESV (reference sequence). The CDR3 contains 15 residues. CDR3 nucleotides: TGTGCCAGCAGCCCCGCCGTAGGGACAAATGGCGGCTACACCTTC. Amino acid sequence: CASSPAVGTNGGYTF.

The gene calls are TRBV5-1 and TRBJ1-1; D is unclear. This CDR3 has 14 residues. The germline V and J ends were trimmed by 0 bases and 3 bases, with 9 bases remaining between them. CDR1 SGHRS and CDR2 YFSETQ come from the germline V gene. The CDR3 sequence: CASSLVGGHTEAFF. In DNA, the CDR3 is TGCGCCAGCAGCTTGGTAGGCGGACACACTGAAGCTTTCTTT. The entire variable domain, with the rest obtained from reference TRBV5-1 and TRBJ1-1, is as follows: KAGVTQTPRYLIKTRGQQVTLSCSPISGHRSVSWYQQTPGQGLQFLFEYFSETQRNKGNFPGRFSGRQFSNSRSEMNVSTLELGDSALYLCASSLVGGHTEAFFGQGTRLTVV.

This clonotype was found a few times. The chain employs TRBV19 and TRBJ1-1; D is ambiguous. Trimming left V 3 bases short and J 6 bases short, with 17 bases between. This CDR3 spans 15 amino acids. Looked up from germline, CDR1 is LNHDA and CDR2 is SQIVND (reference sequence). The CDR3 nucleotides are TGTGCCAGTAGTATCTCTCAGGTACCAGGCGCTGAAGCTTTCTTT. The encoded protein is CASSISQVPGAEAFF.

The chain is built from TRBV6-6 and TRBJ1-5; 7 bases are a match to TRBD1. Unmatched junction bases numbered 10, after V lost 2 bases and J lost 0 bases. Germline CDR1 and CDR2: MNHNY and SVGAGI (reference sequence). The CDR3 has 18 amino acids. Here the CDR3 reads CASSYTYRGSISNQPQHF. Written as DNA, the CDR3 is TGTGCCAGCAGTTACACTTACAGGGGCTCAATTAGCAATCAGCCCCAGCATTTT.

This clonotype came up many times. The chain has TRBV6-5 and TRBJ2-1, with 9 bases lining up with TRBD2. The CDR3 sequence is 14 residues long. Germline V gives CDR1 MNHEY, CDR2 SVGAGI. Germline trimming cut 6 bases from V and 7 bases from J; bases unmatched to any gene: 7. CDR3 sequence reads: CASRPGTSSNEQFF. In DNA form, the CDR3 reads TGTGCCAGCAGACCCGGGACTAGCAGTAATGAGCAGTTCTTC.

This clonotype has only a few counts. A much larger clone sits a single nucleotide away, making a read error possible. This chain uses TRBV11-3 with TRBJ2-6; D may correspond to TRBD1 or TRBD2 (5 bases each). From germline, CDR1 is SGHNT and CDR2 YENEEA. This CDR3 comprises 13 residues. The CDR3, as DNA: TGTGCCAGCAGCTTACCCGGGGCCACCGTCCTGACTTTC. It encodes CASSLPGATVLTF.

A note on this clonotype: Germline and junction disagree at one end, which may indicate a read error. CDR3 protein: CASSRTGGDGYAF. The CDR3 DNA sequence: TGTGCCAGCAGCCGGACAGGGGGCGATGGCTACGCCTTC. J is TRBJ1-2 and V is TRBV3-1; TRBD1 agrees at 11 bases. In germline, CDR1 is LGHDT, CDR2 YNNKEL (reference sequence). This CDR3 region has 13 residues.

This clonotype was counted ten times or more. This sequence joins TRBV7-9 and TRBJ2-1, with TRBD2 matching over 11 bases. V lost 8 bases and J lost 7; bases outside the gene matches: 7. This CDR3 comprises 14 residues. CDR1 SEHNR and CDR2 FQNEAQ come from the germline V gene (reference sequence). The CDR3 is CASYLAGGPNEQFF. CDR3 bases: TGTGCCAGCTACTTAGCGGGAGGGCCGAATGAGCAGTTCTTC.

This clonotype was counted many times. The J gene is TRBJ2-2, the V gene TRBV20-1; 7 bases match TRBD1. The germline CDR1 and CDR2 sequences are DFQATT and SNEGSKA (reference sequence). There are 13 residues in the CDR3. With V trimmed by 3 bases and J by 3 bases, 1 base remained unmatched. This CDR3 reads CSARGQHTGELFF. CDR3 DNA: TGCAGTGCTAGGGGACAGCACACCGGGGAGCTGTTTTTT.

This chain uses TRBV25-1 with TRBJ1-2; 7 bases match TRBD1. Germline CDR1 MGHDK, CDR2 SYGVNS. The CDR3 is made up of 14 amino acids. V lost 6 bases and J lost 3; bases outside the gene matches: 7. CDR3 nucleotide sequence: TGTGCCAGCAGCGTCCACACAGGGGACTATGGCTACACCTTC. Amino acid sequence: CASSVHTGDYGYTF.

This clonotype was seen repeatedly, ten times or more. CDR3 bases: TGTGCCAGCAGCGCCGGGACAGATCGAAGGCAGTACTTC. This translates into CASSAGTDRRQYF. The chain has TRBV7-2 and TRBJ2-7; 7 bases agree with TRBD1. Looked up from germline, CDR1 is SGHTA and CDR2 is FQGNSA. There are 13 residues in the CDR3. V dropped 5 bases and J dropped 9; count of bases not matched to a gene: 10.

The table lists this clonotype with many counts. This chain links TRBV20-1 with TRBJ2-7; 12 bases agree with TRBD2. Germline assignment: CDR1 DFQATT and CDR2 SNEGSKA (reference sequence). This CDR3 contains 15 residues. The ends lost 0 bases at V and 3 bases at J; junction bases unmatched: 3. CDR3 in amino acids: CSARDSTSGGYEQYF. CDR3 bases: TGCAGTGCTAGAGATTCGACTAGCGGGGGCTACGAGCAGTACTTC.

This clonotype was recorded at least ten times. The chain combines TRBV7-6 with TRBJ2-7; 14 nucleotides match TRBD2. This CDR3 spans 18 amino acids. J lost 0 bases, V lost 4 bases, and 8 bases had no gene match. Germline assignment: CDR1 SGHVS and CDR2 FNYEAQ. CDR3 sequence reads: CASSSDRGTSGSSYEQYF. The DNA for the CDR3 is TGTGCCAGCAGCTCGGACAGGGGGACTAGCGGGAGCTCCTACGAGCAGTACTTC.

The chain employs TRBV11-3 and TRBJ2-1; possibly TRBD1 or TRBD2 for D (5 bases each). The germline CDR1 and CDR2 sequences are SGHNT and YENEEA. The CDR3 has 15 amino acids. With 0 bases removed from V and 8 bases from J, the gap between germline ends came to 14 bases. The CDR3 DNA sequence: TGTGCCAGCAGCTTAGATGGGGGAACCGGGGATGAGCAGTTCTTC. Its translation: CASSLDGGTGDEQFF.